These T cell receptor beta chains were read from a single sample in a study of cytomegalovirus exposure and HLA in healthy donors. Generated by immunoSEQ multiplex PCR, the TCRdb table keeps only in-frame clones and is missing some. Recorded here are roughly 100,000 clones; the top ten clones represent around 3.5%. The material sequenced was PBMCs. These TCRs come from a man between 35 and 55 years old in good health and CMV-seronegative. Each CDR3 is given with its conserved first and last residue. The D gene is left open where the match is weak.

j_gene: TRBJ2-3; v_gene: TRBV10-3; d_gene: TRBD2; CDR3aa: CATGTSGTGGTDTQYF; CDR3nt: TGTGCCACTGGGACTAGCGGAACAGGGGGCACAGATACGCAGTATTTT
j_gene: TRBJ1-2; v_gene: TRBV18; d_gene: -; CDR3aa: CASSRRDRGDSNYGYTF; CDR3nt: TGTGCCAGCTCACGGCGGGATAGGGGAGATTCTAACTATGGCTACACCTTC
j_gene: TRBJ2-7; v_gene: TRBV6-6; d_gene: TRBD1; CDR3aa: CASSYSGQIYEEQYF; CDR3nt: TGTGCCAGCAGTTACTCGGGACAGATTTACGAGGAGCAGTACTTC
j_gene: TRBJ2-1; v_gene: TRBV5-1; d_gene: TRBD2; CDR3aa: CASSPAGGSGQFF; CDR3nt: TGCGCCAGCAGCCCAGCGGGGGGCTCGGGGCAGTTCTTC
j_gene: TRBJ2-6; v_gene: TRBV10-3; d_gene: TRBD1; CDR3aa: CAISRDRGPGANVLTF; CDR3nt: TGTGCCATCAGTCGGGACAGGGGCCCTGGGGCCAACGTCCTGACTTTC
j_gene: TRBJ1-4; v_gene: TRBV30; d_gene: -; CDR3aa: CAWSGDIRNEKLFF; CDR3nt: TGTGCCTGGAGTGGAGACATAAGAAATGAAAAACTGTTTTTT
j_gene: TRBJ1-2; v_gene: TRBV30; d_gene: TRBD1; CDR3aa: CACSGQSYGYTF; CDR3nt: TGTGCCTGCTCGGGACAGAGCTATGGCTACACCTTC
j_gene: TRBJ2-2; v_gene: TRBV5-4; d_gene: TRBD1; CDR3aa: CASSPAGQGAYTGELFF; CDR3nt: TGTGCCAGCAGCCCTGCGGGGCAGGGGGCTTACACCGGGGAGCTGTTTTTT
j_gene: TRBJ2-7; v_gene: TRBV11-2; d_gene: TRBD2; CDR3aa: CASSFSSGGGYSYEQYF; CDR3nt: TGTGCCAGCAGCTTCTCTAGCGGGGGGGGTTACTCCTACGAGCAGTACTTC
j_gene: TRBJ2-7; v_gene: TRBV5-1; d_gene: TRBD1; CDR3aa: CASSSYNRTGDTREQYF; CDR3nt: TGCGCCAGCAGCTCTTACAACCGGACAGGGGACACAAGAGAGCAGTACTTC
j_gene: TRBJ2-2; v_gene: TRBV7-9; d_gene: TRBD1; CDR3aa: CASRPGQGTTGELFF; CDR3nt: TGTGCCAGCAGACCGGGACAGGGTACGACCGGGGAGCTGTTTTTT
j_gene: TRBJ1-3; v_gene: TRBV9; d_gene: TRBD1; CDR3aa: CASARAGTGGNTIYF; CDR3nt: TGTGCCAGCGCCCGGGCCGGGACAGGTGGAAACACCATATATTTT
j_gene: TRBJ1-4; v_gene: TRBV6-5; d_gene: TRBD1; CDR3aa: CASSWDREKLFF; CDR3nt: TGTGCCAGCAGTTGGGACAGGGAAAAACTGTTTTTT
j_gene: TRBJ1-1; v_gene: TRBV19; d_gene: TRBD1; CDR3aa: CASSIGTANTEAFF; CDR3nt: TGTGCCAGTAGTATCGGGACAGCGAACACTGAAGCTTTCTTT
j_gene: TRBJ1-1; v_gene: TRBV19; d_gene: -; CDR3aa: CASSIWSRGDTEAFF; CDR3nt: TGTGCCAGTAGTATTTGGTCCAGGGGCGACACTGAAGCTTTCTTT
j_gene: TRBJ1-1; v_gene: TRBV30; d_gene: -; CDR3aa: CAWIRLTEAFF; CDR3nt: TGTGCCTGGATCCGACTTACTGAAGCTTTCTTT
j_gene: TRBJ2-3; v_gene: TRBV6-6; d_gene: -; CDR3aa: CASSTPDTQYF; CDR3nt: TGTGCCAGCAGTACTCCAGATACGCAGTATTTT
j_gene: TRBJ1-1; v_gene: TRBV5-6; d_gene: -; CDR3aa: CASSLVVSQGWGTEAFF; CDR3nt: TGTGCCAGCAGCTTGGTGGTTAGTCAGGGTTGGGGCACTGAAGCTTTCTTT
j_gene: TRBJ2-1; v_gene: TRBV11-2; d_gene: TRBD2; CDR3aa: CASGRALHNEQFF; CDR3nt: TGTGCCAGCGGGAGGGCGCTACACAATGAGCAGTTCTTC
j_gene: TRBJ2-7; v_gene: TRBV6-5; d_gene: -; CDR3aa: CASSYSNRGASYEQYF; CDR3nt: TGTGCCAGCAGTTACTCGAACCGGGGGGCCTCCTACGAGCAGTACTTC
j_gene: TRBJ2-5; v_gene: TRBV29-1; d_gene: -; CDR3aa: CSIGRDTYQETQYF; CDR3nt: TGCAGCATTGGAAGGGACACTTACCAAGAGACCCAGTACTTC
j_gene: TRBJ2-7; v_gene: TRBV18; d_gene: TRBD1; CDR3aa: CASSEGTGESYEQYF; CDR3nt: TGTGCCAGCTCAGAAGGGACAGGGGAATCCTACGAGCAGTACTTC
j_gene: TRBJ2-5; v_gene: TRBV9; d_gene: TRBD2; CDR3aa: CASSAGTNKETQYF; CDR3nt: TGTGCCAGCAGCGCCGGGACTAATAAAGAGACCCAGTACTTC
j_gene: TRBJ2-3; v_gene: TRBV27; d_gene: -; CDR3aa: CASGSPIRGTQYF; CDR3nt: TGTGCCAGCGGATCTCCCATTAGGGGAACGCAGTATTTT
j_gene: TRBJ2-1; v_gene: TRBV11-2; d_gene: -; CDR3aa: CASSSTRWTAAYNEQFF; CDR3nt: TGTGCCAGCAGCTCAACAAGATGGACTGCCGCATACAATGAGCAGTTCTTC
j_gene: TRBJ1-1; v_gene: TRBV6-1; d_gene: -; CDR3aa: CASNRAEQNTEAFF; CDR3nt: TGTGCCAGCAACAGGGCAGAACAGAACACTGAAGCTTTCTTT
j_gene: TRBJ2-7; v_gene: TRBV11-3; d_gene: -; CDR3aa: CASSSRFGQSYEQYF; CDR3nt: TGTGCCAGCAGCTCGCGTTTTGGACAATCCTACGAGCAGTACTTC
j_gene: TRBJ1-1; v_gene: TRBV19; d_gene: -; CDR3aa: CASSIFTGNTEAFF; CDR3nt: TGTGCCAGTAGTATTTTTACAGGGAACACTGAAGCTTTCTTT
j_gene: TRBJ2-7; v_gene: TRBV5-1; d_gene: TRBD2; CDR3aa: CASSSGRISGRRTYEQYF; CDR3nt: TGCGCCAGCAGCTCAGGACGGATTAGCGGGAGGAGGACCTACGAGCAGTACTTC
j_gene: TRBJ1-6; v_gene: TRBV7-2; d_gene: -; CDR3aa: CASSPRPGGDNSPPHF; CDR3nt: TGTGCCAGCAGCCCACGCCCCGGAGGGGATAATTCACCCCCCCACTTT
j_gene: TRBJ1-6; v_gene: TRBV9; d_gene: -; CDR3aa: CASSRIGSGNSPLHF; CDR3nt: TGTGCCAGCAGCCGCATCGGTTCAGGGAATTCACCCCTCCACTTT
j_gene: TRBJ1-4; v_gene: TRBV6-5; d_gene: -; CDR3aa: CASKAGGVGEKLFF; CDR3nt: TGTGCCAGCAAGGCGGGGGGCGTCGGTGAAAAACTGTTTTTT
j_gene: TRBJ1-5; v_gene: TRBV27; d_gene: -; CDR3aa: CASSRGSGVGNQPQHF; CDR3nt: TGTGCCAGCAGCAGAGGGTCGGGGGTAGGCAATCAGCCCCAGCATTTT
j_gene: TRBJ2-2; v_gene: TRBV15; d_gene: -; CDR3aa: CATSRETPRRNGGNTGELFF; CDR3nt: TGTGCCACCAGCAGAGAAACGCCAAGACGAAATGGAGGTAACACCGGGGAGCTGTTTTTT
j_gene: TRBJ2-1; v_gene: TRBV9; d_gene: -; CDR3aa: CASSPFVQGEQFF; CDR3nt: TGTGCCAGCAGCCCCTTTGTACAGGGTGAGCAGTTCTTC
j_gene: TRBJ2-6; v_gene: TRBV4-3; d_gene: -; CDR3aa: CASSLRGGAGANVLTF; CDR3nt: TGCGCCAGCAGCCTCCGAGGCGGGGCTGGGGCCAACGTCCTGACTTTC
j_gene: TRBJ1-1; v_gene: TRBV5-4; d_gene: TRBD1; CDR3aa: CASRPTGDTEAFF; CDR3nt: TGTGCCAGCAGACCCACAGGGGACACTGAAGCTTTCTTT
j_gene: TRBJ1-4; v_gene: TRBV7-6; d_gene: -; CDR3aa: CASSPLLREKLFF; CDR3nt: TGTGCCAGCAGCCCTCTATTGCGTGAAAAACTGTTTTTT
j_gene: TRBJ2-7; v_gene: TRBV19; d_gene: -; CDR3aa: CARPDRHHYEQYF; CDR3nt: TGTGCCAGACCAGACAGACATCACTACGAGCAGTACTTC
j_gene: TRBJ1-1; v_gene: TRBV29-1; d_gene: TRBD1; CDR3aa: CSGVTGENTEAFF; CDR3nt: TGCAGCGGTGTGACAGGGGAGAACACTGAAGCTTTCTTT
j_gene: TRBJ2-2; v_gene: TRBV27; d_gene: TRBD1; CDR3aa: CASSLGTGSSTGELFF; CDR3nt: TGTGCCAGCAGTTTGGGGACAGGGAGTTCCACCGGGGAGCTGTTTTTT